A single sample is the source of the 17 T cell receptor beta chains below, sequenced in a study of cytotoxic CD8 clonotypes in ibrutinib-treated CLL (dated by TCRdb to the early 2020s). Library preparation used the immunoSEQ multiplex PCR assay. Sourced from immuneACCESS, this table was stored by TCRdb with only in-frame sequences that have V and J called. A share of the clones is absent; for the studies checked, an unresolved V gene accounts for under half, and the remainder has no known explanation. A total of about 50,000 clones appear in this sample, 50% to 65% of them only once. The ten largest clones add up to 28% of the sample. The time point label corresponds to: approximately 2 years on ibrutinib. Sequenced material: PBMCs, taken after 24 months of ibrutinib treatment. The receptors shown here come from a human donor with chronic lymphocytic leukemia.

This chain's CDR3 is CASTHPLDREGTEAFF. The CDR3, as DNA: TGTGCCAGCACCCACCCCTTGGACAGGGAGGGCACTGAAGCTTTCTTT. The J gene is TRBJ1-1, the V gene TRBV2; 8 bases line up with TRBD1. After removal of 7 bases from V and 4 bases from J, the junction contained 14 bases not matched to a gene. CDR3 length: 16 amino acids. The germline V gene encodes CDR1 SNHLY and CDR2 FYNNEI.

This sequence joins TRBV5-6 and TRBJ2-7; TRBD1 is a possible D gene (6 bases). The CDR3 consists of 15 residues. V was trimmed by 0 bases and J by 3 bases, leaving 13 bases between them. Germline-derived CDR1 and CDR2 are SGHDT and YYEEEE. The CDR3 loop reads CASSLVGQGLYEQYF. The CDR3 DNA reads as TGTGCCAGCAGCTTGGTGGGGCAGGGGCTCTACGAGCAGTACTTC.

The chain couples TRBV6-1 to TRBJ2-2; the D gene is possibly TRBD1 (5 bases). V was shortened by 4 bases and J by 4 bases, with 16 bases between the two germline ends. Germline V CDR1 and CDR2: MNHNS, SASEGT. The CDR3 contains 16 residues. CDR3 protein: CASSVLDKALTGELFF. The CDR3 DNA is TGTGCCAGCAGTGTCTTGGACAAGGCGCTCACCGGGGAGCTGTTTTTT.

The CDR3 spells CASSAAGYNEQFF. CDR3 sequence (DNA): TGTGCCAGCAGTGCGGCGGGTTACAATGAGCAGTTCTTC. V is TRBV2 and J is TRBJ2-1; maybe TRBD2 (5 bases). Trimming removed 4 bases at V and 4 bases at J, with 8 bases between. CDR3 length: 13 residues. Germline V gives CDR1 SNHLY, CDR2 FYNNEI.

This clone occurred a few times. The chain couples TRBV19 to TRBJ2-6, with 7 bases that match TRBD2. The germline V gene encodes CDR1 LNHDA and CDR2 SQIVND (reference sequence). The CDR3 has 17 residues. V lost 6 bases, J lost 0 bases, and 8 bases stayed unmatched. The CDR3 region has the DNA TGTGCCAGTAGCCAACACGGGGACTACTCTGGGGCCAACGTCCTGACTTTC. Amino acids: CASSQHGDYSGANVLTF.

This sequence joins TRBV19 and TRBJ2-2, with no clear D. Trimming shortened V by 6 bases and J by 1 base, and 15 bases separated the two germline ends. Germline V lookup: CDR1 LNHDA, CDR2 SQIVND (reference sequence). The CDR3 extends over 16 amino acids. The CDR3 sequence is CASRSRRAGNTGELFF. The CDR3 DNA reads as TGTGCCAGTAGGTCACGTCGGGCAGGGAACACCGGGGAGCTGTTTTTT. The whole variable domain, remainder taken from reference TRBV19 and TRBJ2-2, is DGGITQSPKYLFRKEGQNVTLSCEQNLNHDAMYWYRQDPGQGLRLIYYSQIVNDFQKGDIAEGYSVSREKKESFPLTVTSAQKNPTAFYLCASRSRRAGNTGELFFGEGSRLTVL.

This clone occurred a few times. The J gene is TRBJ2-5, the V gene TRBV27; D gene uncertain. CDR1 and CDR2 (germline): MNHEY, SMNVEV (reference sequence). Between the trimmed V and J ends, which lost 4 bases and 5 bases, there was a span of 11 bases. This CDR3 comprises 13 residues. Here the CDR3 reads CASSSPLRETQYF. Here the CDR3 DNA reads TGTGCCAGCAGTTCCCCCCTCCGGGAGACCCAGTACTTC.

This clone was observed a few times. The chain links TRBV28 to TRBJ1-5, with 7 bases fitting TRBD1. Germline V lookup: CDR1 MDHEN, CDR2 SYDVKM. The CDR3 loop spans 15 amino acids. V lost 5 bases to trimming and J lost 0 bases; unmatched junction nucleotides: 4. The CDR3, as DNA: TGTGCCAGCAGTCCCGGGACAGCTAGCAATCAGCCCCAGCATTTT. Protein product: CASSPGTASNQPQHF.

The CDR3 protein is CASGTGATNEKLFF. DNA for the CDR3: TGTGCTAGTGGCACAGGGGCAACTAATGAAAAACTGTTTTTT. This chain joins TRBV12-5 and TRBJ1-4; the match to TRBD1 covers 7 bases. The V gene end was trimmed by 6 bases and the J gene end by 0 bases; junction bases not matched to a gene: 1. There are 14 residues in the CDR3. Looked up from germline, CDR1 is LGHNT and CDR2 is FRNRAP.

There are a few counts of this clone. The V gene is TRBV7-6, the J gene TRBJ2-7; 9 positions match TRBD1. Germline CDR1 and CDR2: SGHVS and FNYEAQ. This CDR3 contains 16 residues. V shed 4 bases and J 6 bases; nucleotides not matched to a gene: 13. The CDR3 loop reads CASSSLSGQGPSEQYF. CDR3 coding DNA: TGTGCCAGCAGCTCACTTTCGGGACAGGGACCCTCCGAGCAGTACTTC.

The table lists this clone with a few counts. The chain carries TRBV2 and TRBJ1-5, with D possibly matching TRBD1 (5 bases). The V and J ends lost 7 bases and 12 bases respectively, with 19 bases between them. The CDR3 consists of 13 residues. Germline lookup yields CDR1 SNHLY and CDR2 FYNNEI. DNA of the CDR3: TGTGCCAGCACCCAAGGGGCCGCGGCTAGCCAGCATTTT. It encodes CASTQGAAASQHF.

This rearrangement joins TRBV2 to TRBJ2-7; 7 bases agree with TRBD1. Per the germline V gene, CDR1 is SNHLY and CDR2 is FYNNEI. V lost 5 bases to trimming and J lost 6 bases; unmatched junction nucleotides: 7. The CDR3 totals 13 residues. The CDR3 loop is CASSPGQEGEQYF. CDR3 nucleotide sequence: TGTGCCAGCAGTCCAGGACAGGAAGGCGAGCAGTACTTC. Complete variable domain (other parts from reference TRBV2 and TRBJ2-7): EPEVTQTPSHQVTQMGQEVILRCVPISNHLYFYWYRQILGQKVEFLVSFYNNEISEKSEIFDDQFSVERPDGSNFTLKIRSTKLEDSAMYFCASSPGQEGEQYFGPGTRLTVT.

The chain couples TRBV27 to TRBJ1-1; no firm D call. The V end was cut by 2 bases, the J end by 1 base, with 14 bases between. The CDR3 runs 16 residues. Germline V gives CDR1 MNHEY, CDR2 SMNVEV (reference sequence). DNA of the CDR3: TGTGCCAGCAGTTTAGGGGTGAGGACCTCGAACACTGAAGCTTTCTTT. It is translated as CASSLGVRTSNTEAFF.

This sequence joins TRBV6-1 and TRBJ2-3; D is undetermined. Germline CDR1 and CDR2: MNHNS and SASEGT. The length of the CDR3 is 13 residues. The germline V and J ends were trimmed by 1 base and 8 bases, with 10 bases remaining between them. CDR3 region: CASSEGGRSTQYF. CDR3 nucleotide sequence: TGTGCCAGCAGTGAAGGTGGGCGGAGTACGCAGTATTTT.

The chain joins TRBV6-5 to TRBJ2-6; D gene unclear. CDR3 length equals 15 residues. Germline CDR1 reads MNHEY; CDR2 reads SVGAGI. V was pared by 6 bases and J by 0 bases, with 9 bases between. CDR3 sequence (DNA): TGTGCCAGCAGAATGGGTAGCTCTGGGGCCAACGTCCTGACTTTC. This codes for CASRMGSSGANVLTF.

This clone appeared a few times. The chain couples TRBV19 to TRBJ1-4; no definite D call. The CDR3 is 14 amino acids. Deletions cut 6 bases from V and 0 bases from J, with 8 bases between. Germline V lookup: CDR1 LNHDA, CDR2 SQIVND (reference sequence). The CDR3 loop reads CASRELATNEKLFF. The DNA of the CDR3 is TGTGCCAGTAGGGAACTAGCAACTAATGAAAAACTGTTTTTT.

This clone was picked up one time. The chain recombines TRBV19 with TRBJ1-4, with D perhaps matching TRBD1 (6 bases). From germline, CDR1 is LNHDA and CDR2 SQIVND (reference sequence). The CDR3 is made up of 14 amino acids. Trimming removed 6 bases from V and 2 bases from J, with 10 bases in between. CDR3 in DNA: TGTGCCAGTAGGTGGACAGCTACTAATGAAAAACTGTTTTTT. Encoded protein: CASRWTATNEKLFF.